A single sample gave rise to the 20 T cell receptor beta chains below, sequenced in a study of control samples from healthy donors and cancer patients. Only in-frame clones appear in the TCRdb table, and some are missing; sequencing was by immunoSEQ multiplex PCR. The profile shows about 130,000 clones, roughly 87% of them singletons. Sequenced material: blood. These receptors were taken from a man aged 18 to 30 in good health.

This clone has a single count. This chain uses TRBV19 with TRBJ2-3, with unresolved D. The germline V gene encodes CDR1 LNHDA and CDR2 SQIVND (reference sequence). CDR3 length equals 13 residues. Trimming removed 1 base at V and 6 bases at J, with 8 bases between. The CDR3 nucleotides read TGTGCCAGTAGTATAGTAAGTTCGGATACGCAGTATTTT. Translation: CASSIVSSDTQYF.

The chain's CDR3 is CASSLGTSGELFF. The DNA of the CDR3 is TGTGCCAGCAGTTTAGGTACTTCCGGGGAGCTGTTTTTT. This chain connects TRBV12-3 or TRBV12-4 to TRBJ2-2; D is ambiguous. Trimming left V 1 base short and J 6 bases short, with 6 bases between. The CDR3 has 13 amino acids.

This clone has a single count. The V and J genes are TRBV5-8 and TRBJ2-1, with D maybe TRBD2 (5 bases). This CDR3 has 14 amino acids. The V end lost 0 bases, the J end lost 8 bases, and 12 bases lay between the germline ends. CDR1 and CDR2 from the germline V gene are SGHTS and YDEGEE. CDR3 nucleotides: TGTGCCAGCAGCTTGGGGGCTGGGCGGGATGAGCAGTTCTTC. This encodes CASSLGAGRDEQFF.

The chain uses TRBV6-4 and TRBJ2-7; D is undetermined. The germline gives CDR1 MRHNA, CDR2 SNTAGT. V lost 8 bases and J 3 bases, leaving 2 bases between the germline ends. This CDR3 is 9 amino acids long. In DNA form, the CDR3 reads TGTGCCAGCCTCTACGAGCAGTACTTC. This gives the protein CASLYEQYF.

The chain links TRBV7-9 to TRBJ1-2, with a possible D match to TRBD1 (6 bases). Trimming left V 5 bases short and J 9 bases short, with 25 bases between. From germline, CDR1 is SEHNR and CDR2 FQNEAQ (reference sequence). The CDR3 covers 16 residues. CDR3 nucleotides: TGTGCCAGCAGCCCTCCTGGGCGGGGGCCTCGTTGGAGCTACACCTTC. Translation gives CASSPPGRGPRWSYTF.

This chain joins TRBV15 and TRBJ1-5; D gene ambiguous. The CDR3 is 12 residues long. Germline values: CDR1 LNHNV, CDR2 YYDKDF (reference sequence). Trimming took off 2 bases at V and 4 bases at J, with 3 bases between the two ends. CDR3 in amino acids: CATSRPNQPQHF. The CDR3, as DNA: TGTGCCACCAGCAGACCAAATCAGCCCCAGCATTTT. The whole variable domain, remainder taken from reference TRBV15 and TRBJ1-5, is DAMVIQNPRYQVTQFGKPVTLSCSQTLNHNVMYWYQQKSSQAPKLLFHYYDKDFNNEADTPDNFQSRRPNTSFCFLDIRSPGLGDTAMYLCATSRPNQPQHFGDGTRLSIL.

In its sample, this clone was seen a few times. The J gene is TRBJ2-7, the V gene TRBV5-4; 8 bases are a match to TRBD1. V trimming: 0 bases; J trimming: 4 bases; junction bases outside the gene matches: 6. The CDR3 consists of 15 residues. Germline V gives CDR1 SGHNT, CDR2 YYREEE (reference sequence). CDR3 sequence (DNA): TGTGCCAGCAGCTTGGATTTGGACAGGGAGTACGAGCAGTACTTC. Amino acids: CASSLDLDREYEQYF. The full variable domain, with the rest looked up from reference TRBV5-4 and TRBJ2-7, is ETGVTQSPTHLIKTRGQQVTLRCSSQSGHNTVSWYQQALGQGPQFIFQYYREEENGRGNFPPRFSGLQFPNYSSELNVNALELDDSALYLCASSLDLDREYEQYFGPGTRLTVT.

The V and J genes are TRBV10-1 and TRBJ2-5; 15 bases are a match to TRBD2. Germline trimming cut 3 bases from V and 4 bases from J; bases unmatched to any gene: 12. CDR3 length: 19 residues. Germline CDR1 and CDR2: WNHNN and SYGVQD (reference sequence). CDR3 coding DNA: TGCGCCAGCAGTGAACCATTAGGACTAGCGGGAGGGCCTGGAGAGACCCAGTACTTC. Protein: CASSEPLGLAGGPGETQYF.

Here the CDR3 reads CASSPPEGTEAFF. In nucleotides, the CDR3 is TGTGCCAGCAGCCCTCCCGAGGGGACTGAAGCTTTCTTT. V and J are TRBV12-3 or TRBV12-4 and TRBJ1-1; tentative D call: TRBD1 (5 bases). The CDR3 is 13 residues long. V was cut by 6 bases and J by 5 bases, with 13 bases left in between.

The J gene is TRBJ2-5, the V gene TRBV15; D is uncertain. There are 13 residues in the CDR3. Germline CDR1 LNHNV, CDR2 YYDKDF (reference sequence). V was trimmed by 2 bases and J by 5 bases, leaving 9 bases between them. The CDR3 nucleotides read TGTGCCACCAGCAGATCCTTGGGGGAGACCCAGTACTTC. This encodes CATSRSLGETQYF.

The V gene is TRBV27, the J gene TRBJ2-1, with 7 bases lining up with TRBD1. The CDR3 totals 15 residues. Trimming removed 6 bases from V and 0 bases from J; junction bases left unmatched: 5. Germline V gives CDR1 MNHEY, CDR2 SMNVEV (reference sequence). The CDR3 nucleotides read TGTGCCAGCAGACCCGGGACAGCCTCCTACAATGAGCAGTTCTTC. This gives the protein CASRPGTASYNEQFF.

This clone appeared a single time. The V call is TRBV28, the J call TRBJ2-7; D not certain. V gave up 7 bases and J gave up 3 bases, with 10 bases separating them. The CDR3 is 12 amino acids. Germline-derived CDR1 and CDR2 are MDHEN and SYDVKM. The CDR3 spells CASNRLLYEQYF. The DNA of the CDR3 is TGTGCCAGCAACCGGCTCCTCTACGAGCAGTACTTC.

This chain joins TRBV4-2 and TRBJ2-5; no firm D call. Germline V lookup: CDR1 LGHNA, CDR2 YNFKEQ. This CDR3 is 13 amino acids long. V was shortened by 1 base and J by 7 bases, with 10 bases between the two germline ends. The CDR3 loop reads CASSQVGRGTQYF. The CDR3 DNA reads as TGTGCCAGCAGCCAAGTCGGTCGTGGGACCCAGTACTTC.

The chain combines TRBV5-4 with TRBJ1-6; D perhaps matches TRBD1 (6 bases). Germline CDR1 reads SGHNT; CDR2 reads YYREEE (reference sequence). V was shortened by 2 bases and J by 6 bases, with 15 bases between the two germline ends. CDR3 length equals 16 residues. Here the CDR3 reads CASSFFSGAGNSPLHF. Here the CDR3 DNA reads TGTGCCAGCAGCTTTTTCTCAGGGGCAGGTAATTCACCCCTCCACTTT.

V is TRBV28 and J is TRBJ2-5, with 10 nucleotides matching TRBD1. CDR1 is MDHEN and CDR2 is SYDVKM in the germline V gene. J was trimmed by 5 bases and V by 5 bases; bases with no gene match: 11. CDR3 length: 16 residues. The CDR3 reads CASSPGGQGGQETQYF. The CDR3, as DNA: TGTGCCAGCAGTCCGGGCGGACAGGGGGGTCAGGAGACCCAGTACTTC.

The chain uses TRBV5-8 and TRBJ2-1; D ambiguous. Trimming removed 0 bases from V and 6 bases from J, with 7 bases in between. The CDR3 spans 13 residues. CDR1 is SGHTS, CDR2 YDEGEE, per germline. The CDR3 loop is CASSLVVRNEQFF. CDR3 nucleotides: TGTGCCAGCAGCTTGGTTGTTCGCAATGAGCAGTTCTTC.

The rearrangement links TRBV4-1 to TRBJ2-1; 8 bases are shared with TRBD2. Germline V CDR1 and CDR2: MGHRA, YSYEKL. This CDR3 spans 17 amino acids. V dropped 3 bases and J dropped 9; count of bases not matched to a gene: 16. The CDR3 protein is CASSQRELAGSIGEQFF. The CDR3 DNA follows: TGCGCCAGCAGCCAGCGGGAGCTAGCGGGTTCCATCGGTGAGCAGTTCTTC.

The chain carries TRBV7-9 and TRBJ2-2; TRBD1 agrees at 7 bases. The CDR3 sequence is 17 residues long. In germline, CDR1 is SEHNR, CDR2 FQNEAQ (reference sequence). The J segment lost 3 bases and the V segment lost 4 bases, leaving 11 bases of the junction unmatched. CDR3 in amino acids: CASSSARTGRDTGELFF. The CDR3 nucleotides are TGTGCCAGCAGCTCGGCCCGGACAGGCCGGGACACCGGGGAGCTGTTTTTT.

The rearrangement joins TRBV9 to TRBJ2-1; TRBD2 matches 7 bases. Germline V CDR1 and CDR2: SGDLS, YYNGEE. The CDR3 has 13 amino acids. Germline trimming cut 0 bases from V and 10 bases from J; bases unmatched to any gene: 4. The CDR3 spells CASSVVLATEQFF. CDR3 nucleotide sequence: TGTGCCAGCAGCGTAGTACTAGCGACCGAGCAGTTCTTC.

The chain joins TRBV24-1 to TRBJ1-2; D uncertain. The CDR3 length is 13 residues. The V gene's germline CDR1 is KGHDR and CDR2 SFDVKD. The V gene lost 4 bases and the J gene lost 8 bases, with 13 bases spanning the gap. DNA of the CDR3: TGTGCCACCAGTGACTTGGAGCTTCGCGGCTACACCTTC. Encoded protein: CATSDLELRGYTF.